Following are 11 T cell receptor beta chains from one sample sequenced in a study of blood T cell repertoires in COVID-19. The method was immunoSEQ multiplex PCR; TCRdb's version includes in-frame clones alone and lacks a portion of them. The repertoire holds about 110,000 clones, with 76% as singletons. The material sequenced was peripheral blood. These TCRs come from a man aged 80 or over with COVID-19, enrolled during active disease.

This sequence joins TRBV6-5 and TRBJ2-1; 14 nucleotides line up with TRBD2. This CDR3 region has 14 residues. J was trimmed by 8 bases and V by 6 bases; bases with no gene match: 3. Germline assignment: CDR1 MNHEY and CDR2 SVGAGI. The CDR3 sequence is CASRPGLAGDEQFF. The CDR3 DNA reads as TGTGCCAGCAGGCCGGGACTAGCGGGAGATGAGCAGTTCTTC.

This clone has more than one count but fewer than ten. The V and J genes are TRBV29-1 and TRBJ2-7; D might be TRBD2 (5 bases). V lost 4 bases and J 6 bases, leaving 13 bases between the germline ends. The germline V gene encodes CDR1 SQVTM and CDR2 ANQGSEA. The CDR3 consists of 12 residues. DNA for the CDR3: TGCAGCGTTGGGGCGGGTTCGGTCGAGCAGTACTTC. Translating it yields CSVGAGSVEQYF.

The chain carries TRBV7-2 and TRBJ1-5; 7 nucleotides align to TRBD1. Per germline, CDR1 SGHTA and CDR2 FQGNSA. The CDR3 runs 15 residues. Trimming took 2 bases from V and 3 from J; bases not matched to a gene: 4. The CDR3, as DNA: TGTGCCAGCAGCTTATGGGACAGTGTCAATCAGCCCCAGCATTTT. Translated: CASSLWDSVNQPQHF.

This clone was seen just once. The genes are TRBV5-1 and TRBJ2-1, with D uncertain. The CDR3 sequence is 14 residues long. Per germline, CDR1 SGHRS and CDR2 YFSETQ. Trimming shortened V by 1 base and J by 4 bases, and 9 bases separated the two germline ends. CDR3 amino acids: CASSLSSVYNEQFF. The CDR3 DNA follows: TGCGCCAGCAGCTTGTCTTCGGTGTACAATGAGCAGTTCTTC.

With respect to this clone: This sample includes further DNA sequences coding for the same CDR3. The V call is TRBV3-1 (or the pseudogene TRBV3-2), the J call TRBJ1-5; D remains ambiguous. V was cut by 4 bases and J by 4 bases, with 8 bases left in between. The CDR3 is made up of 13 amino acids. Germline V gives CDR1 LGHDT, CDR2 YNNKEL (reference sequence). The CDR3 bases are TGTGCCAGCAGCCCCTCTAGAAATCAGCCCCAGCATTTT. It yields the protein CASSPSRNQPQHF.

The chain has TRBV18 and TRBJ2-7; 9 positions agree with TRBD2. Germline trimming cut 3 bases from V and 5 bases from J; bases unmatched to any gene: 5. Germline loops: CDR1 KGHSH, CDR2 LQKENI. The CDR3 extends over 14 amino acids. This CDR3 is CASSPASGNNEQYF. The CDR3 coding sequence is TGTGCCAGCTCACCGGCTAGCGGGAATAACGAGCAGTACTTC.

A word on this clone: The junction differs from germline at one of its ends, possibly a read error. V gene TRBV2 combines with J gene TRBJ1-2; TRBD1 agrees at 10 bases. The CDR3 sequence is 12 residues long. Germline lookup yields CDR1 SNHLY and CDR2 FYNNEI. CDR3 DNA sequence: TGTGCTAGCAGGGACAGGGGACCTGGCTACACCTTC. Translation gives CASRDRGPGYTF.

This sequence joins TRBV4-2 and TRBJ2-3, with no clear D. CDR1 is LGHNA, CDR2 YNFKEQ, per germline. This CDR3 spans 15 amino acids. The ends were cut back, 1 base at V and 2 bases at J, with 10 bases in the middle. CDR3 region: CASSQADQATDTQYF. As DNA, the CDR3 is TGTGCCAGCAGCCAAGCAGACCAGGCCACAGATACGCAGTATTTT.

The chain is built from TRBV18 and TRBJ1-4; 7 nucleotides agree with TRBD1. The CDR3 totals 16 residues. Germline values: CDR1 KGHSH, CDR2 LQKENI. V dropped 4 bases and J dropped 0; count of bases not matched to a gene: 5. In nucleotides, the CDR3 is TGTGCCAGCTCACAAACAGGGGCCACAACTAATGAAAAACTGTTTTTT. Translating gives CASSQTGATTNEKLFF. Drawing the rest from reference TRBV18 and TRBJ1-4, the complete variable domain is NAGVMQNPRHLVRRRGQEARLRCSPMKGHSHVYWYRQLPEEGLKFMVYLQKENIIDESGMPKERFSAEFPKEGPSILRIQQVVRGDSAAYFCASSQTGATTNEKLFFGSGTQLSVL.

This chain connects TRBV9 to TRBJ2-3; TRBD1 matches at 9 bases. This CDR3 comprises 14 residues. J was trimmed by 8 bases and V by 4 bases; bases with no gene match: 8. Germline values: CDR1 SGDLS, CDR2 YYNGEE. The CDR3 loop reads CASSTGQGQGTQYF. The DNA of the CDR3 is TGTGCCAGCAGCACAGGACAGGGGCAGGGTACGCAGTATTTT.

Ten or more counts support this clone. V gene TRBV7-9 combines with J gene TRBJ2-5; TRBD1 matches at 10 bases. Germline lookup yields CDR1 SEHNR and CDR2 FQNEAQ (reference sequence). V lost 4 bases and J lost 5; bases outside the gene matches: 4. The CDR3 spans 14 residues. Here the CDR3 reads CASSWGQGRETQYF. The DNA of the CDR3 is TGTGCCAGCAGCTGGGGACAGGGGCGGGAGACCCAGTACTTC.